This TCR beta chain was retrieved from a study of identical twins. Study-level results: Out-of-frame alpha sequences shared between twins exhibited an excess of low generation probability.

The CDR3 has 14 residues. Looked up from germline, CDR1 is SEHNR and CDR2 is FQNEAQ (reference sequence). Trimming took 2 bases from V and 7 from J; bases not matched to a gene: 5. This clonotype has a handful of counts. Its antigen is currently unknown. Template switching added a universal primer binding site, and final cDNA carried unique molecular identifiers. TCRdb called the 5' RACE reads again in MiXCR, with one record for every CDR3 protein. Of 690,000 or so distinct CDR3 sequences listed, 8.6% are singletons. The same data also went into a second study, on yellow fever vaccine responses in identical twins.

The receptor was derived from a woman aged 18-29 years in good health. Material: PBMCs. V usage is TRBV7-9 and J usage is TRBJ2-4; 7 bases agree with TRBD2. The CDR3, as DNA: TGTGCCAGCAGCTTACGGAATAGCGGGAACATTCAGTACTTC. Translating gives CASSLRNSGNIQYF.